This entry lists 19 T cell receptor beta chains sequenced from one sample in a study of beta chain features in type 1 diabetes. All of the isolated RNA was reverse transcribed, so expressed TCRB transcripts were sequenced. The method was immunoSEQ multiplex PCR; TCRdb's version includes in-frame clones alone and lacks a portion of them. This table holds about 470,000 clones, 30% found once. Sequenced input: naive CD4+ T cells from blood. Every receptor here comes from a man between 18 and 29 years old in good health.

This clone showed up just a few times. The rearrangement uses TRBV25-1 and TRBJ2-3, with a tentative D call TRBD1 (6 bases). Deletions cut 8 bases from V and 0 bases from J, with 15 bases between. The CDR3 extends over 15 amino acids. Germline lookup yields CDR1 MGHDK and CDR2 SYGVNS. The CDR3 sequence: CASGEQGHSTDTQYF. In DNA, the CDR3 is TGTGCCAGCGGAGAACAGGGCCACAGCACAGATACGCAGTATTTT.

The chain employs TRBV7-9 and TRBJ1-2; TRBD1 matches 7 bases. The length of the CDR3 is 15 residues. Germline V CDR1 and CDR2: SEHNR, FQNEAQ (reference sequence). V dropped 3 bases and J dropped 4; count of bases not matched to a gene: 8. The DNA for the CDR3 is TGTGCCAGCAGCTTTGACAGGGAGGGGATCTATGGCTACACCTTC. Residues: CASSFDREGIYGYTF.

The J gene is TRBJ2-7, the V gene TRBV5-1; D perhaps matches TRBD1 (5 bases). The V end lost 1 base, the J end lost 3 bases, and 11 bases lay between the germline ends. CDR1 SGHRS and CDR2 YFSETQ come from the germline V gene. The CDR3 is 14 residues long. The CDR3 DNA sequence: TGCGCCAGCAGCTTGAGGCAGGGTTTCTACGAGCAGTACTTC. Translation gives CASSLRQGFYEQYF.

The chain recombines TRBV30 with TRBJ2-7; D tentatively fits TRBD1 or TRBD2 (5 bases each). The CDR3 extends over 15 amino acids. Between the trimmed V and J ends, which lost 6 bases and 5 bases, there was a span of 23 bases. The V gene's germline CDR1 is GTSNPN and CDR2 SVGIG (reference sequence). The CDR3, as DNA: TGTGCCTGTCAAAAGGGGAGCATCGGGATGAACGAGCAGTACTTC. Its protein product is CACQKGSIGMNEQYF. Full variable domain (missing parts from reference TRBV30 and TRBJ2-7): SQTIHQWPATLVQPVGSPLSLECTVEGTSNPNLYWYRQAAGRGLQLLFYSVGIGQISSEVPQNLSASRPQDRQFILSSKKLLLSDSGFYLCACQKGSIGMNEQYFGPGTRLTVT.

The rearrangement links TRBV15 to TRBJ2-1, with no clear D. V gave up 5 bases and J gave up 0 bases, with 11 bases separating them. The germline gives CDR1 LNHNV, CDR2 YYDKDF (reference sequence). The CDR3 contains 15 residues. CDR3 DNA: TGTGCCACCAGCGACTTGACGAGCTCCTACAATGAGCAGTTCTTC. This codes for CATSDLTSSYNEQFF. Full variable domain (rest looked up from reference TRBV15 and TRBJ2-1): DAMVIQNPRYQVTQFGKPVTLSCSQTLNHNVMYWYQQKSSQAPKLLFHYYDKDFNNEADTPDNFQSRRPNTSFCFLDIRSPGLGDTAMYLCATSDLTSSYNEQFFGPGTRLTVL.

The rearrangement links TRBV30 to TRBJ2-1, with 9 bases lining up with TRBD1. The CDR3 sequence is 14 residues long. Germline CDR1 GTSNPN, CDR2 SVGIG (reference sequence). J gave up 6 bases and V 4 bases, and 7 bases lay outside the gene matches. CDR3 DNA: TGTGCCTGGAAAAAGGACAGGGGAATCAATGAGCAGTTCTTC. Translation gives CAWKKDRGINEQFF.

This clone was observed a handful of times. The V and J genes are TRBV13 and TRBJ2-7; 12 bases agree with TRBD2. The CDR3 loop spans 14 amino acids. V lost 2 bases and J lost 6; bases outside the gene matches: 2. CDR1 PRHDT and CDR2 FYEKMQ come from the germline V gene (reference sequence). The chain's CDR3 is CASSLRLAGAEQYF. In nucleotides, the CDR3 is TGTGCCAGCAGCTTACGACTAGCGGGAGCCGAGCAGTACTTC.

The genes are TRBV5-6 and TRBJ1-1; D gene uncertain. The germline V and J ends were trimmed by 2 bases and 7 bases, with 12 bases remaining between them. From germline, CDR1 is SGHDT and CDR2 YYEEEE. CDR3 length: 13 residues. For the CDR3, the DNA is TGTGCCAGCAGCTTTGGTCCGAGAATTGAAGCTTTCTTT. It is translated as CASSFGPRIEAFF.

The chain uses TRBV28 and TRBJ2-1; possible D gene TRBD2, 5 bases. CDR3 length: 15 residues. V shed 6 bases and J shed 10 bases, with 22 bases lying between them. Germline V CDR1 and CDR2: MDHEN, SYDVKM. The CDR3 is CASSPLAGGWEEQFF. CDR3 DNA: TGTGCCAGCAGCCCTTTGGCGGGCGGATGGGAGGAGCAGTTCTTC.

This clone was counted between two and nine times. The chain couples TRBV7-6 to TRBJ2-7; no clear D. Germline CDR1 is SGHVS and CDR2 is FNYEAQ. V was trimmed by 5 bases and J by 5 bases, leaving 7 bases between them. This CDR3 has 11 amino acids. This chain's CDR3 is CASSRWDEQYF. The CDR3, as DNA: TGTGCCAGCAGCCGATGGGACGAGCAGTACTTC.

This clone was picked up a small number of times. The chain uses TRBV5-1 and TRBJ2-1, with D possibly being TRBD1 (6 bases). The CDR3 has 14 amino acids. V was cut by 4 bases and J by 8 bases, with 16 bases left in between. CDR1 is SGHRS, CDR2 YFSETQ, per germline. The chain's CDR3 is CASSANTGTDEQFF. In DNA form, the CDR3 reads TGCGCCAGCAGCGCCAACACAGGGACGGATGAGCAGTTCTTC.

This clone was picked up a small number of times. The chain recombines TRBV7-9 with TRBJ2-7; tentative D call: TRBD1 (6 bases). CDR1 is SEHNR, CDR2 FQNEAQ, per germline (reference sequence). This CDR3 has 14 residues. V was trimmed by 5 bases and J by 2 bases, leaving 13 bases between them. The CDR3 nucleotides are TGTGCCAGCAGCCCAAGGGACAACCCCTACGAGCAGTACTTC. Amino acid sequence: CASSPRDNPYEQYF.

The chain combines TRBV5-1 with TRBJ2-3, with D possibly being TRBD2 (6 bases). CDR3 length: 14 amino acids. CDR1 is SGHRS, CDR2 YFSETQ, per germline. The V end lost 4 bases, the J end lost 2 bases, and 11 bases lay between the germline ends. The CDR3, as DNA: TGCGCCAGCAGCCAGGACTACGCCACAGATACGCAGTATTTT. It is translated as CASSQDYATDTQYF.

V is TRBV7-9 and J is TRBJ2-3; D gene uncertain. The CDR3 has 15 amino acids. Germline V gene data show CDR1 as SEHNR and CDR2 as FQNEAQ (reference sequence). Trimming pared 2 bases from V and 0 bases from J, leaving 9 bases between. CDR3 residues: CASSLSTVSTDTQYF. The DNA of the CDR3 is TGTGCCAGCAGCTTATCAACGGTTAGCACAGATACGCAGTATTTT.

The chain recombines TRBV30 with TRBJ1-5, with D possibly TRBD1 on 6 matching bases. V lost 3 bases and J 3 bases, leaving 15 bases between the germline ends. Germline CDR1 and CDR2: GTSNPN and SVGIG (reference sequence). CDR3 length equals 15 residues. CDR3 protein: CAWSLGGGFNQPQHF. The CDR3 coding sequence is TGTGCCTGGAGCCTCGGAGGGGGTTTCAATCAGCCCCAGCATTTT.

This clone was seen a few times. This chain uses TRBV10-3 with TRBJ2-7, with a possible D match to TRBD1 (5 bases). CDR1 and CDR2 (germline): ENHRY, SYGVKD. V shed 10 bases and J shed 3 bases, with 19 bases lying between them. This CDR3 contains 14 residues. CDR3 residues: CATLSADDSYEQYF. Here the CDR3 DNA reads TGTGCCACGTTATCGGCCGATGACAGCTACGAGCAGTACTTC.

This clone came up a few times. The chain combines TRBV7-9 with TRBJ2-7, with a weak D call TRBD1 (6 bases). Per the germline V gene, CDR1 is SEHNR and CDR2 is FQNEAQ (reference sequence). V shed 5 bases and J shed 1 base, with 12 bases lying between them. The CDR3 sequence is 14 residues long. The DNA for the CDR3 is TGTGCCAGCAGCCGACAGGTTAATTCCTACGAGCAGTACTTC. Encoded protein: CASSRQVNSYEQYF.

This clone showed up just a few times. J is TRBJ2-3 and V is TRBV6-5, with 7 bases fitting TRBD2. The CDR3 runs 16 residues. Germline values: CDR1 MNHEY, CDR2 SVGAGI. With 4 bases clipped from V and 0 bases from J, the junction kept 7 bases outside the gene matches. In DNA form, the CDR3 reads TGTGCCAGCAGTTGGGGGAGGGCCCCTAGCACAGATACGCAGTATTTT. Translation gives CASSWGRAPSTDTQYF.

This chain links TRBV5-1 with TRBJ2-7; 12 nucleotides line up with TRBD2. CDR3 length equals 14 residues. The V segment lost 5 bases and the J segment 3 bases; nucleotides outside the gene matches: 3. CDR1 SGHRS and CDR2 YFSETQ come from the germline V gene. CDR3 in amino acids: CASRRLAGVYEQYF. The CDR3 region has the DNA TGCGCCAGCAGACGACTAGCGGGAGTCTACGAGCAGTACTTC. The full variable domain, in which reference TRBV5-1 and TRBJ2-7 provide the parts outside the CDR3, is KAGVTQTPRYLIKTRGQQVTLSCSPISGHRSVSWYQQTPGQGLQFLFEYFSETQRNKGNFPGRFSGRQFSNSRSEMNVSTLELGDSALYLCASRRLAGVYEQYFGPGTRLTVT.